What follows are 9 T cell receptor beta chains derived from one specimen sequenced in a study of blood T cell repertoires in COVID-19. The table came from immunoSEQ multiplex PCR; TCRdb's copy has only in-frame clones and leaves some out. The top ten clones hold roughly 10% of a sample with about 200,000 clones, around 86% of them seen once. Material: peripheral blood. Receptors originate from a woman aged 45-60 years with COVID-19, enrolled during active disease.

The chain carries TRBV28 and TRBJ1-3, with 9 bases identical to TRBD1. The CDR3 spans 17 residues. With 5 bases clipped from V and 0 bases from J, the junction kept 8 bases outside the gene matches. CDR1 and CDR2 (germline): MDHEN, SYDVKM. CDR3 in DNA: TGTGCCAGCAGTACCGGGACAGGGTTTACCTCTGGAAACACCATATATTTT. Translating gives CASSTGTGFTSGNTIYF.

The rearrangement links TRBV3-1 (or the pseudogene TRBV3-2) to TRBJ2-1; the match to TRBD2 covers 14 bases. V gave up 3 bases and J gave up 13 bases; unmatched junction bases: 14. The CDR3 has 17 residues. Germline CDR1 and CDR2: LGHDT and YNNKEL (reference sequence). CDR3 sequence (DNA): TGTGCCAGCAGCCACCTCCCGACTAGCGGGGGGGCCCAGTTCCAGTTCTTC. This encodes CASSHLPTSGGAQFQFF.

V gene TRBV5-8 combines with J gene TRBJ2-5; 7 bases line up with TRBD2. This CDR3 region has 15 residues. Germline V gene data show CDR1 as SGHTS and CDR2 as YDEGEE. V lost 0 bases, J lost 1 base, and 3 bases stayed unmatched. The DNA of the CDR3 is TGTGCCAGCAGCTTGGCCCAGCGGGGCCAAGAGACCCAGTACTTC. It codes for CASSLAQRGQETQYF. The full variable domain, its missing parts supplied by reference TRBV5-8 and TRBJ2-5, is EAGVTQSPTHLIKTRGQQATLRCSPISGHTSVYWYQQALGLGLQFLLWYDEGEERNRGNFPPRFSGRQFPNYSSELNVNALELEDSALYLCASSLAQRGQETQYFGPGTRLLVL.

The sample holds one count of this clone. CDR3 sequence reads: CASKPGQGNTGELFF. As DNA, the CDR3 is TGTGCCAGTAAACCGGGACAGGGGAACACCGGGGAGCTGTTTTTT. The J gene is TRBJ2-2, the V gene TRBV19, with 9 nucleotides matching TRBD1. V was clipped by 7 bases and J by 1 base; unmatched bases: 4. CDR3 size: 15 residues. CDR1 and CDR2 from the germline V gene are LNHDA and SQIVND (reference sequence).

The chain couples TRBV2 to TRBJ1-2, with 9 bases identical to TRBD1. The CDR3 totals 16 residues. Germline values: CDR1 SNHLY, CDR2 FYNNEI. The V segment lost 3 bases and the J segment 0 bases; nucleotides outside the gene matches: 5. CDR3 nucleotides: TGTGCCAGCAGTGACGCGGGACAGGGAGCTAACTATGGCTACACCTTC. Encoded protein: CASSDAGQGANYGYTF.

The CDR3 here is CASSYRGPWETQYF. In DNA, the CDR3 is TGTGCCAGCAGTTACAGGGGTCCCTGGGAGACCCAGTACTTC. The chain carries TRBV6-5 and TRBJ2-5; D perhaps matches TRBD1 (5 bases). Trimming removed 2 bases from V and 5 bases from J, with 12 bases in between. Per germline, CDR1 MNHEY and CDR2 SVGAGI. CDR3 length: 14 residues.

V usage is TRBV2 and J usage is TRBJ1-1, with 7 bases lining up with TRBD1. The CDR3 covers 15 residues. Unmatched junction bases numbered 7, after V lost 1 base and J lost 5 bases. Germline loops: CDR1 SNHLY, CDR2 FYNNEI. In nucleotides, the CDR3 is TGTGCCAGCAGTGAAGTATCCAGGGGGAAAACTGAAGCTTTCTTT. Its protein product is CASSEVSRGKTEAFF.

This chain joins TRBV4-1 and TRBJ1-1; tentatively, D is TRBD1 (5 bases). The CDR3 length is 18 residues. V was shortened by 3 bases and J by 2 bases, with 22 bases between the two germline ends. Germline CDR1 MGHRA, CDR2 YSYEKL. Here the CDR3 DNA reads TGCGCCAGCAGCCACATCCTAACCCTTTCAGGGTATAACACTGAAGCTTTCTTT. Amino acids: CASSHILTLSGYNTEAFF.

The chain carries TRBV24-1 and TRBJ2-2; weak D call: TRBD1 (7 bases). The CDR3 contains 15 residues. Trimming left V 6 bases short and J 5 bases short, with 15 bases between. Per the germline V gene, CDR1 is KGHDR and CDR2 is SFDVKD. CDR3 bases: TGTGCCACCAGTTCTAACAGGGGAGGAACCGGGGAGCTGTTTTTT. Encoded protein: CATSSNRGGTGELFF.